What follows is one T cell receptor (beta chain) and its context. Its target is not known. The data stem from a study of T cell responses to AZD1222 COVID-19 vaccine. Regarding the study as a whole: Females made up more of the donors, who were largely white British, and clonal diversity may have come out too low.

The assay was immunoSEQ multiplex PCR, and TCRdb's table has in-frame clones only and misses some. The table records about 150,000 clones, approximately 86% of them present only once. Sequenced here: peripheral blood, sampled after recovery from COVID-19. The clonotype comes from an adult who had recovered from COVID-19.

The CDR3 loop reads CASSPTDGSNTEAFF. The CDR3 coding sequence is TGTGCCAGCAGTCCCACGGACGGATCTAACACTGAAGCTTTCTTT. This chain joins TRBV28 and TRBJ1-1; D is ambiguous. Per the germline V gene, CDR1 is MDHEN and CDR2 is SYDVKM. Trimming stripped 5 bases from V and 2 bases from J, with 15 bases between. The CDR3 extends over 15 amino acids.